The source of this TCR beta chain is a study of graft-versus-host responses after intestinal transplantation. The wider study: Recipients got multivisceral, liver-intestinal, or isolated intestinal transplants. Study-wide results and limits: Recipient-marrow GvH clones were detected, some having first appeared in ileum or blood.

TCRdb's table, derived via immunoSEQ multiplex PCR, lists solely in-frame clones and lacks some. The table has roughly 50,000 clones, 92% seen once. There are a few counts of this clone. Antigen unknown. V was pared by 3 bases and J by 2 bases, with 4 bases between. The CDR3 spans 12 residues. The germline CDR1 and CDR2 sequences are LNHDA and SQIVND (reference sequence). This receptor was taken from a human donor who was the organ donor for an intestinal transplant. The genes are TRBV19 and TRBJ2-5; no definite D call. The input for sequencing was unstimulated CD4+ T cells sorted from spleen or lymph node cells, taken before transplant. CDR3 bases: TGTGCCAGTAGTATGGGACAAGAGACCCAGTACTTC. Protein: CASSMGQETQYF.